The 22 T cell receptor beta chains listed next were all sequenced from one sample in a study of human T cells and chemical hapten exposure. Time point indicated: pre-sensitization, week 0. Treatment meaning: therapeutic diphenylcyclopropenone sensitization with weekly scalp DPC. From the RACE reads, TCRdb called clonotypes with MiXCR, one entry per CDR3 protein. The sample has 65,000 to 70,000 distinct CDR3 sequences; 9.5% to 12% are singletons. Specimen: whole blood, collected in connection with sensitization to the hapten diphenylcyclopropenone (DPC). Receptor source: a woman aged 45-65 years with alopecia areata. Some clones in this sample may be carry-over from other donors' samples.

This clonotype occurred a few times. The germline gene is not matched at one end of the junction; a read error may be the cause. V gene TRBV7-2 combines with J gene TRBJ1-1, with D possibly TRBD1 on 5 matching bases. Looked up from germline, CDR1 is SGHTA and CDR2 is FQGNSA. This CDR3 region has 14 residues. CDR3 sequence reads: CASLLGAGNAEAFF. The CDR3 region has the DNA TGTGCCAGCCTGCTCGGGGCGGGGAACGCTGAAGCTTTCTTT. The full variable domain, its missing parts supplied by reference TRBV7-2 and TRBJ1-1, is GAGVSQSPSNKVTEKGKDVELRCDPISGHTALYWYRQSLGQGLEFLIYFQGNSAPDKSGLPSDRFSAERTGGSVSTLTIQRTQQEDSAVYLCASLLGAGNAEAFFGQGTRLTVV.

This sequence joins TRBV7-2 and TRBJ1-2, with D possibly TRBD1 on 5 matching bases. Germline CDR1 reads SGHTA; CDR2 reads FQGNSA. Trimming cost V 1 base and J 0 bases, with 12 bases left between them. This CDR3 is 16 amino acids long. CDR3 sequence: CASSLVGALSNYGYTF. The CDR3 nucleotides are TGTGCCAGCAGCTTAGTAGGGGCGCTTTCTAACTATGGCTACACCTTC.

This clonotype was seen many times. The V gene is TRBV20-1, the J gene TRBJ1-6; D perhaps matches TRBD1 (6 bases). The V and J ends lost 3 bases and 8 bases respectively, with 14 bases between them. Germline V CDR1 and CDR2: DFQATT, SNEGSKA (reference sequence). CDR3 length: 14 residues. The CDR3 reads CSARTGTMDSPLHF. The CDR3 nucleotides are TGCAGTGCTAGGACCGGGACAATGGATTCACCCCTCCACTTT.

This clonotype was seen ten or more times. This chain joins TRBV7-9 and TRBJ2-1, with 7 bases matching TRBD1. The length of the CDR3 is 15 residues. Trimming at V came to 2 bases and at J to 4 bases, leaving 5 bases not matched to a gene. The V gene's germline CDR1 is SEHNR and CDR2 FQNEAQ (reference sequence). The CDR3 sequence: CASSLPGQTYNEQFF. In nucleotides, the CDR3 is TGTGCCAGCAGCTTACCGGGACAGACATACAATGAGCAGTTCTTC.

This clonotype was observed a few times. This chain links TRBV20-1 with TRBJ1-1, with D unresolved. CDR1 and CDR2 (germline): DFQATT, SNEGSKA (reference sequence). V was shortened by 2 bases and J by 3 bases, with 19 bases between the two germline ends. CDR3 length: 16 residues. The CDR3 loop reads CSARPPGRAVDTEAFF. The CDR3 bases are TGCAGTGCTAGACCCCCAGGACGAGCGGTCGACACTGAAGCTTTCTTT.

This clonotype was picked up a small number of times. V gene TRBV7-6 combines with J gene TRBJ2-7; TRBD1 might be the D (6 bases). The length of the CDR3 is 15 residues. Per germline, CDR1 SGHVS and CDR2 FNYEAQ. Trimming pared 5 bases from V and 7 bases from J, leaving 21 bases between. The CDR3 region is CASSPSPTQGREQYF. The CDR3 DNA reads as TGTGCCAGCAGCCCCTCCCCCACACAGGGAAGAGAGCAGTACTTC.

This clonotype appeared a few times. The chain is built from TRBV28 and TRBJ1-1; D not certain. With 7 bases removed from V and 0 bases from J, the gap between germline ends came to 9 bases. The CDR3 has 13 residues. The V gene's germline CDR1 is MDHEN and CDR2 SYDVKM. CDR3: CASKVFLNTEAFF. CDR3 nucleotide sequence: TGTGCCAGCAAAGTGTTCCTGAACACTGAAGCTTTCTTT.

The table lists this clonotype with many counts. Here the CDR3 reads CASSLYSGADTGELFF. The CDR3 nucleotides read TGCGCCAGCAGCTTGTATAGCGGGGCTGACACCGGGGAGCTGTTTTTT. The chain has TRBV5-1 and TRBJ2-2, with 8 nucleotides matching TRBD2. From germline, CDR1 is SGHRS and CDR2 YFSETQ. The CDR3 totals 16 residues. The J segment lost 3 bases and the V segment lost 1 base, leaving 5 bases of the junction unmatched.

This clonotype was observed many times. V is TRBV9 and J is TRBJ1-1; D gene ambiguous. With 1 base removed from V and 4 bases from J, the gap between germline ends came to 8 bases. The CDR3 covers 13 residues. Germline-derived CDR1 and CDR2 are SGDLS and YYNGEE. The DNA of the CDR3 is TGTGCCAGCAGCGTAAGTTTGGTCACTGAAGCTTTCTTT. It yields the protein CASSVSLVTEAFF.

CDR3 sequence: CASRQGTSGYEQYF. CDR3 nucleotides: TGTGCCAGCAGACAGGGGACTAGCGGGTACGAGCAGTACTTC. The V call is TRBV7-9, the J call TRBJ2-7; 12 nucleotides align to TRBD2. There are 14 residues in the CDR3. Germline CDR1 is SEHNR and CDR2 is FQNEAQ (reference sequence). V dropped 6 bases and J dropped 4; count of bases not matched to a gene: 4.

This clonotype has more than one count but fewer than ten. This chain joins TRBV29-1 and TRBJ2-5; no reliable D call. This CDR3 comprises 13 residues. The ends were cut back, 1 base at V and 3 bases at J, with 9 bases in the middle. Germline loops: CDR1 SQVTM, CDR2 ANQGSEA. The CDR3, as DNA: TGCAGCGTTGAAGGGCGACCTGAAGAGACCCAGTACTTC. As protein: CSVEGRPEETQYF. The full variable domain, its missing parts supplied by reference TRBV29-1 and TRBJ2-5, is SAVISQKPSRDICQRGTSLTIQCQVDSQVTMMFWYRQQPGQSLTLIATANQGSEATYESGFVIDKFPISRPNLTFSTLTVSNMSPEDSSIYLCSVEGRPEETQYFGPGTRLLVL.

This clonotype was detected ten times or more. Germline and junction disagree at one end, which may indicate a read error. CDR3 protein: CASSQDSGGLIIF. The CDR3 DNA reads as TGTGCCAGCAGCCAAGATAGCGGCGGACTGATTATCTTC. V gene TRBV3-1 combines with J gene TRBJ2-7; TRBD2 is a possible D gene (6 bases). Per germline, CDR1 LGHDT and CDR2 YNNKEL (reference sequence). The CDR3 has 13 amino acids.

This chain connects TRBV27 to TRBJ1-1; the D is unclear. The V end was cut by 5 bases, the J end by 1 base, with 14 bases between. Per the germline V gene, CDR1 is MNHEY and CDR2 is SMNVEV (reference sequence). The CDR3 runs to 15 residues. The CDR3 DNA follows: TGTGCCAGCAGTCCACGGGCAGGAAGGAACACTGAAGCTTTCTTT. Amino acids: CASSPRAGRNTEAFF.

Notes on this clonotype: This may arise from a read error, as a much more abundant clone is one base away. V gene TRBV6-2 or TRBV6-3 combines with J gene TRBJ1-1; D unclear. The CDR3 is made up of 12 amino acids. Germline CDR1 reads MNHEY; CDR2 reads SVGEGT. The CDR3 sequence is CASRRTGTKAFF. The CDR3 DNA sequence: TGTGCCAGTCGCCGGACGGGCACTAAAGCTTTCTTT.

This chain links TRBV12-3 or TRBV12-4 with TRBJ1-6; a possible D gene is TRBD1 (5 bases). The V gene lost 8 bases and the J gene lost 10 bases, with 18 bases spanning the gap. The CDR3 covers 14 residues. The chain's CDR3 is CASGTGTRYSPLHF. CDR3 bases: TGTGCCAGCGGAACCGGGACCCGGTACTCACCCCTCCACTTT.

The genes are TRBV7-2 and TRBJ2-7, with 9 bases fitting TRBD2. This CDR3 spans 19 amino acids. V shed 1 base and J 6 bases; nucleotides not matched to a gene: 19. Germline-derived CDR1 and CDR2 are SGHTA and FQGNSA. CDR3 nucleotides: TGTGCCAGCAGCTTAGATGGCCATCCGCGAAGCGGGAGGTTGGGCGAGCAGTACTTC. This codes for CASSLDGHPRSGRLGEQYF.

This clonotype occurred many times. The chain carries TRBV29-1 and TRBJ1-3; D remains unclear. Trimming left V 1 base short and J 4 bases short, with 5 bases between. CDR3 length equals 12 residues. Per the germline V gene, CDR1 is SQVTM and CDR2 is ANQGSEA. The CDR3 nucleotides are TGCAGCGTTGAAGGCAGGGGAAACACCATATATTTT. Translated, it gives CSVEGRGNTIYF.

The V and J genes are TRBV28 and TRBJ2-7; possible D gene TRBD1, 5 bases. The length of the CDR3 is 13 residues. The germline gives CDR1 MDHEN, CDR2 SYDVKM. V lost 5 bases and J 5 bases, leaving 13 bases between the germline ends. CDR3 nucleotides: TGTGCCAGCAGTGCCCCAGGGTTCGACGAGCAGTACTTC. Translating gives CASSAPGFDEQYF.

Only a few counts were recorded for this clonotype. This chain links TRBV11-2 with TRBJ2-3; D gene uncertain. The V gene lost 1 base and the J gene lost 6 bases, with 8 bases spanning the gap. The germline V gene encodes CDR1 SGHAT and CDR2 FQNNGV. The CDR3 covers 13 residues. This CDR3 reads CASSLAVPDTQYF. The CDR3 DNA is TGTGCCAGCAGCTTAGCAGTTCCGGATACGCAGTATTTT.

The rearrangement uses TRBV16 and TRBJ1-5; D is perhaps TRBD1 (5 bases). The CDR3 is made up of 14 amino acids. The germline V gene encodes CDR1 KGHSY and CDR2 FQNENV. Trimming took 3 bases from V and 4 from J, leaving 10 bases between them. The CDR3 protein is CASSQGQLNQPQHF. CDR3 in DNA: TGTGCCAGCAGCCAGGGGCAGCTAAATCAGCCCCAGCATTTT.

This clonotype occurred a few times. This rearrangement joins TRBV5-5 to TRBJ2-7; D may match TRBD1 or TRBD2 (6 bases each). V gave up 2 bases and J gave up 1 base, with 10 bases separating them. This CDR3 is 14 amino acids long. The germline CDR1 and CDR2 sequences are SGHKS and YYEKEE (reference sequence). CDR3 DNA sequence: TGTGCCAGCAGCTTCGGGGGACAATCCTACGAGCAGTACTTC. Translated: CASSFGGQSYEQYF.

The rearrangement uses TRBV9 and TRBJ1-6; TRBD1 is a possible D gene (5 bases). The CDR3 has 13 amino acids. CDR1 SGDLS and CDR2 YYNGEE come from the germline V gene. V lost 4 bases to trimming and J lost 5 bases, with 7 bases between them. The CDR3 sequence: CASSRDHNSPLHF. As DNA, the CDR3 is TGTGCCAGCAGCCGGGACCATAATTCACCCCTCCACTTT.